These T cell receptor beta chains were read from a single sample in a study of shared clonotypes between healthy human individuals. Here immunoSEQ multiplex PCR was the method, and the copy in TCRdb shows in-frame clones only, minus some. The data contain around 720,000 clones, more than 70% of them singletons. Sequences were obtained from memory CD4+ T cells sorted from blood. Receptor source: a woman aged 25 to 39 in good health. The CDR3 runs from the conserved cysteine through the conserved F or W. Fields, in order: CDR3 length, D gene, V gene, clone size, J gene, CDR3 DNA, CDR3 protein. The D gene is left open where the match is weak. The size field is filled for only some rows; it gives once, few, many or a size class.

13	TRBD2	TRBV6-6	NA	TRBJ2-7	TGTGCCAGCAGGACTAGCGGGGGTTACGAGCAGTACTTC	CASRTSGGYEQYF
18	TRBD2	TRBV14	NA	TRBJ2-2	TGTGCCAGCAGCCTAGAGAGGGGTACTAGCGGGAGCCGCCGGGAGCTGTTTTTT	CASSLERGTSGSRRELFF
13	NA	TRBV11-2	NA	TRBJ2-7	TGTGCCAGCAGCTTAGTAGGAAGCTACGAGCAGTACTTC	CASSLVGSYEQYF
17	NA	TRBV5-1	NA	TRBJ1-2	TGCGCCAGCAGCTTGGGACATACAGGGTTGGCACCCGATGGCTACACCTTC	CASSLGHTGLAPDGYTF
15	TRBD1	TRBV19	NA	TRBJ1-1	TGTGCCAGTAGCACTGAGACAGGGGGCAACACTGAAGCTTTCTTT	CASSTETGGNTEAFF
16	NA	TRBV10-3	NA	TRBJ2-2	TGTGCCATCAGTGAAGGGGGTCAGTTCAACACCGGGGAGCTGTTTTTT	CAISEGGQFNTGELFF
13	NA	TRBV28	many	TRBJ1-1	TGTGCCAGCAGTTTAGGTAGGAACACTGAAGCTTTCTTT	CASSLGRNTEAFF
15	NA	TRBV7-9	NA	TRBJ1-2	TGTGCCAGCAGTTACACCTTTGTAGGGGACTATGGCTACACCTTC	CASSYTFVGDYGYTF
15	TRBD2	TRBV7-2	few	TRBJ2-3	TGTGCCAGCAGCTCGCAACTAGCGGGCACAGATACGCAGTATTTT	CASSSQLAGTDTQYF
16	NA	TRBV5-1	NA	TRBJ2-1	TGCGCCAGCAGCTTGGACTTAGTACGGGTAAACAATGAGCAGTTCTTC	CASSLDLVRVNNEQFF
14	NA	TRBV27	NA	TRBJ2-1	TGTGCCAGCAGTCAGGGACCACCATACAATGAGCAGTTCTTC	CASSQGPPYNEQFF
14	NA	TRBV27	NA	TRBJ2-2	TGTGCCAGCAGCATTGGACAGACCACCGGGGAGCTGTTTTTT	CASSIGQTTGELFF
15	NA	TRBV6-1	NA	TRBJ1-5	TGTGCCAGCAGTGAAGTTTCCCTCTGGAATCAGCCCCAGCATTTT	CASSEVSLWNQPQHF
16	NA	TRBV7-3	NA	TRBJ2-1	TGTGCCAGCAGCTTAAACGCCCAGCTCAATTACAATGAGCAGTTCTTC	CASSLNAQLNYNEQFF
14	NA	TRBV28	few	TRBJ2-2	TGTGCCAGCACGGGTGGGGCGCACACCGGGGAGCTGTTTTTT	CASTGGAHTGELFF
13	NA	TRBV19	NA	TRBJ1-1	TGTGCCAGTAGCAAGGGTTTGAACACTGAAGCTTTCTTT	CASSKGLNTEAFF
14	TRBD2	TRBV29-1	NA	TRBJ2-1	TGCAGCGCCCAGAGGCGGGAGCACCACAATGAGCAGTTCTTC	CSAQRREHHNEQFF
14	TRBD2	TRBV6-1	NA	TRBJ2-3	TGTGCCAGCCTCCGGGGGCGGGAGGGCCTCGAGCAGTATTTT	CASLRGREGLEQYF
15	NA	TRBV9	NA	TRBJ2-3	TGTGCCAGCAGCTCACTTCAGGGGGGAACAGATACGCAGTATTTT	CASSSLQGGTDTQYF
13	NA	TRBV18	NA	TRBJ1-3	TGTGCCAGCTCACCAGACTCTGGAAACACCATATATTTT	CASSPDSGNTIYF
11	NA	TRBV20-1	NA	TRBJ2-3	TGCAGTGCTAGTTTAACGGAAACGCAGTATTTT	CSASLTETQYF
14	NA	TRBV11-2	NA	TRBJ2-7	TGTGCCAGCAGCATTCTTGACCAGGGCTACGAGCAGTACTTC	CASSILDQGYEQYF
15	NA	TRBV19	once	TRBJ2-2	TGTGCCAGTAGTATAGGTGGACGGAACACCGGGGAGCTGTTTTTT	CASSIGGRNTGELFF
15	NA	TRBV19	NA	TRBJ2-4	TGTGCCAGTAGTCCCCTAAAACTGGGGGAAAACATTCAGTACTTC	CASSPLKLGENIQYF
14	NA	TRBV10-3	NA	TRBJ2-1	TGTGCCATCAGTCGTCAGCAGGCCAACAATGAGCAGTTCTTC	CAISRQQANNEQFF
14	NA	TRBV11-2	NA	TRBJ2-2	TGTGCCAGCAGCTTGATGGCGAACACCGGGGAGCTGTTTTTT	CASSLMANTGELFF
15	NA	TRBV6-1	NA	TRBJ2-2	TGTGCCAGCAGTGAAAGGCGGTTGAACACCGGGGAGCTGTTTTTT	CASSERRLNTGELFF
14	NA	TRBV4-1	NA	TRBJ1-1	TGCGCCAGCAGGGTAACTTGGGATGGCACTGAAGCTTTCTTT	CASRVTWDGTEAFF
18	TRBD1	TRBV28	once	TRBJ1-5	TGTGCCAGCAGCCAACCCGAGGTGGACAGGGCATGGAGTCAGCCCCAGCATTTT	CASSQPEVDRAWSQPQHF
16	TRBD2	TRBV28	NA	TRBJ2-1	TGTGCCAGCAGTCTATGGCGGGGGGCCTCCTACAATGAGCAGTTCTTC	CASSLWRGASYNEQFF
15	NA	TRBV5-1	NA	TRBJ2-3	TGCGCCAGCAGCTTGGGAGACCGGAGCACAGATACGCAGTATTTT	CASSLGDRSTDTQYF
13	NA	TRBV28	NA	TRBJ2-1	TGTGCCAGCAGTTTGACTGTGATCAATGAGCAGTTCTTC	CASSLTVINEQFF
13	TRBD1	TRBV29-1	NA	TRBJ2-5	TGCAGCGCGGAGGGACAGGGGTGGGAGACCCAGTACTTC	CSAEGQGWETQYF
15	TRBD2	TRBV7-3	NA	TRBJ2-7	TGTGCCAGCAGCAAGGGACTAGCGGGAGCCTACGAGCAGTACTTC	CASSKGLAGAYEQYF
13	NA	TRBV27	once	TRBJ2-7	TGTGCCAGCAGACAACAGGGTTTCCACGAGCAGTACTTC	CASRQQGFHEQYF
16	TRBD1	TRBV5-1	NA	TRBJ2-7	TGCGCCAGCAGCCGACAGGGCGAAAGCCGGGCCGACGAGCAGTACTTC	CASSRQGESRADEQYF
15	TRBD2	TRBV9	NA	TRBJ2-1	TGTGCCAGCAGCCAGGGACTAGCCGGAATCGATGAGCAGTTCTTC	CASSQGLAGIDEQFF
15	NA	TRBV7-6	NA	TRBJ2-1	TGTGCCAGCAGCCTCAGCGTGAGCTCCTACAATGAGCAGTTCTTC	CASSLSVSSYNEQFF
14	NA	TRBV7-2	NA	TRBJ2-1	TGTGCCAGCAGCTTCGTGGGACTCCCCAATGAGCAGTTCTTC	CASSFVGLPNEQFF
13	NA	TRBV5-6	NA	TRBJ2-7	TGTGCCACCTCACCGGGCCCTTCCTACGAGCAGTACTTC	CATSPGPSYEQYF
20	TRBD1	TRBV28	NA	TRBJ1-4	TGTGCCAGCAGCTCTACTCGGACAGGGGTTTATATAGCGACTAATGAAAAACTGTTTTTT	CASSSTRTGVYIATNEKLFF
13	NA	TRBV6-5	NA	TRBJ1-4	TGTGCCAGCGGGCGGCCAACTAATGAAAAACTGTTTTTT	CASGRPTNEKLFF
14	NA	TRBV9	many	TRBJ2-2	TGTGCCAGCAGCGTAGCAGGGAACACCGGGGAGCTGTTTTTT	CASSVAGNTGELFF
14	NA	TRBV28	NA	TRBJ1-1	TGTGCCAGCGATAATCCCAGGGGCAACACTGAAGCTTTCTTT	CASDNPRGNTEAFF
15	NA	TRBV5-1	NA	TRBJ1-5	TGCGCCAGCAGCTTGGGTCCCTCGGGCAATCAGCCCCAGCATTTT	CASSLGPSGNQPQHF
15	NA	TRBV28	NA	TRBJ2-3	TGTGCCAGCAGTTTAAATTCGCCAGTAGCAGATACGCAGTATTTT	CASSLNSPVADTQYF
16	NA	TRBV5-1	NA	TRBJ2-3	TGCGCCAGCAGCTTGGGTGGGGCGCCCAGCACAGATACGCAGTATTTT	CASSLGGAPSTDTQYF
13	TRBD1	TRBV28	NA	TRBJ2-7	TGTGCCAGCAGACAGACAGGGGTCGACGAGCAGTACTTC	CASRQTGVDEQYF